These 31 T cell receptor beta chains originate from one sample sequenced in a study of T cells after somatic rescue of genetic block. The assay was immunoSEQ multiplex PCR, and TCRdb's table has in-frame clones only and misses some. The sample carries some 12,000 clones, 60% to 75% recorded once. The source material was peripheral blood mononuclear cells (PBMCs). The receptors stem from a boy aged 5-17 years.

The chain carries TRBV13 and TRBJ1-3; a possible D gene is TRBD1 (6 bases). The CDR3 consists of 15 residues. CDR1 and CDR2 (germline): PRHDT, FYEKMQ (reference sequence). The V end was cut by 7 bases, the J end by 0 bases, with 13 bases between. The CDR3 loop is CASKGQGSSGNTIYF. Here the CDR3 DNA reads TGTGCCAGCAAGGGCCAGGGGTCCTCTGGAAACACCATATATTTT.

The chain employs TRBV7-9 and TRBJ2-7; 13 nucleotides agree with TRBD2. The CDR3 consists of 16 residues. J gave up 5 bases and V 4 bases, and 8 bases lay outside the gene matches. The V gene's germline CDR1 is SEHNR and CDR2 FQNEAQ (reference sequence). The CDR3 is CASSSPGLAGADEQYF. For the CDR3, the DNA is TGTGCCAGCAGCTCTCCCGGACTAGCGGGAGCCGACGAGCAGTACTTC.

This rearrangement joins TRBV4-2 to TRBJ1-6; D ambiguous. Germline values: CDR1 LGHNA, CDR2 YNFKEQ. CDR3 length: 15 residues. Trimming removed 1 base at V and 11 bases at J, with 15 bases between. As DNA, the CDR3 is TGTGCCAGCAGCCAAGTCGACCTGATAGCGACACCCCTCCACTTT. Encoded protein: CASSQVDLIATPLHF.

This sequence joins TRBV28 and TRBJ2-1, with 13 bases aligning to TRBD2. After removal of 1 base from V and 6 bases from J, the junction contained 3 bases not matched to a gene. This CDR3 spans 16 amino acids. Germline V lookup: CDR1 MDHEN, CDR2 SYDVKM. The CDR3 nucleotides read TGTGCCAGCAGTTTATTGGGACTAGCGGGATCCAATGAGCAGTTCTTC. Protein product: CASSLLGLAGSNEQFF.

J is TRBJ2-2 and V is TRBV5-1, with 7 bases fitting TRBD1. There are 15 residues in the CDR3. After removal of 5 bases from V and 0 bases from J, the junction contained 4 bases not matched to a gene. Germline CDR1 reads SGHRS; CDR2 reads YFSETQ. In DNA, the CDR3 is TGCGCCAGCAGTTCCGGGACAGCGAACACCGGGGAGCTGTTTTTT. Encoded protein: CASSSGTANTGELFF.

The CDR3 loop is CASSTVTGSLGPQHF. The CDR3 DNA is TGTGCCAGTAGTACCGTAACAGGGTCCCTAGGGCCCCAGCATTTT. The rearrangement uses TRBV19 and TRBJ1-5, with D maybe TRBD1 (6 bases). Between the trimmed V and J ends, which lost 4 bases and 9 bases, there was a span of 19 bases. The CDR3 length is 15 residues. Germline values: CDR1 LNHDA, CDR2 SQIVND (reference sequence).

The chain uses TRBV2 and TRBJ1-4; no clear D gene. Per germline, CDR1 SNHLY and CDR2 FYNNEI. Trimming removed 4 bases at V and 0 bases at J, with 9 bases between. This CDR3 spans 15 amino acids. Written as DNA, the CDR3 is TGTGCCAGCAGTGCTGCGGCCGCAACTAATGAAAAACTGTTTTTT. Residues: CASSAAAATNEKLFF. The whole variable domain, remainder taken from reference TRBV2 and TRBJ1-4, is EPEVTQTPSHQVTQMGQEVILRCVPISNHLYFYWYRQILGQKVEFLVSFYNNEISEKSEIFDDQFSVERPDGSNFTLKIRSTKLEDSAMYFCASSAAAATNEKLFFGSGTQLSVL.

This clone has only a few counts. The chain uses TRBV28 and TRBJ2-1, with a tentative D call TRBD1 (8 bases). V was pared by 5 bases and J by 2 bases, with 16 bases between. The CDR3 runs 16 residues. Germline V gene sequence: CDR1 MDHEN, CDR2 SYDVKM. CDR3 region: CASSILTGGAYNEQFF. The CDR3 nucleotides are TGTGCCAGCAGTATCCTTACAGGGGGGGCCTACAATGAGCAGTTCTTC. Based on the CDR3 plus reference TRBV28 and TRBJ2-1, the full variable domain is DVKVTQSSRYLVKRTGEKVFLECVQDMDHENMFWYRQDPGLGLRLIYFSYDVKMKEKGDIPEGYSVSREKKERFSLILESASTNQTSMYLCASSILTGGAYNEQFFGPGTRLTVL.

The CDR3 coding sequence is TGTGCCTGGAGTGTACGAGGGAACGGAGATACGCAGTATTTT. Residues: CAWSVRGNGDTQYF. The genes are TRBV30 and TRBJ2-3; TRBD2 might be the D (5 bases). The V gene's germline CDR1 is GTSNPN and CDR2 SVGIG (reference sequence). With 0 bases removed from V and 5 bases from J, the gap between germline ends came to 12 bases. This CDR3 comprises 14 residues.

This clone was recorded a few times. This chain connects TRBV7-9 to TRBJ1-3; a possible D gene is TRBD1 (5 bases). Germline CDR1 is SEHNR and CDR2 is FQNEAQ (reference sequence). This CDR3 spans 14 amino acids. The V gene lost 4 bases and the J gene lost 9 bases, with 16 bases spanning the gap. The CDR3 bases are TGTGCCAGCAGCTCGGGACGACCTAGGAGCACCATATATTTT. Translating it yields CASSSGRPRSTIYF. Complete variable domain (other parts from reference TRBV7-9 and TRBJ1-3): DTGVSQNPRHKITKRGQNVTFRCDPISEHNRLYWYRQTLGQGPEFLTYFQNEAQLEKSRLLSDRFSAERPKGSFSTLEIQRTEQGDSAMYLCASSSGRPRSTIYFGEGSWLTVV.

This chain links TRBV5-4 with TRBJ2-3, with 10 nucleotides matching TRBD2. Germline CDR1 SGHNT, CDR2 YYREEE (reference sequence). V was clipped by 7 bases and J by 2 bases; unmatched bases: 19. The length of the CDR3 is 19 residues. The CDR3, as DNA: TGTGCCAGCTCCCGGCTAGCGGGGGCCCCTCCCTCCTTCACAGATACGCAGTATTTT. Translating it yields CASSRLAGAPPSFTDTQYF.

This clone has only one observation. The CDR3 sequence: CASSPGQGNQPQHF. CDR3 nucleotide sequence: TGTGCCAGCAGCCCGGGACAGGGGAATCAGCCCCAGCATTTT. The V gene is TRBV5-5, the J gene TRBJ1-5; 10 bases map to TRBD1. Trimming removed 4 bases from V and 4 bases from J; junction bases left unmatched: 2. Germline-derived CDR1 and CDR2 are SGHKS and YYEKEE (reference sequence). This CDR3 comprises 14 residues. The variable domain in full, with the rest retrieved from reference TRBV5-5 and TRBJ1-5, is DAGVTQSPTHLIKTRGQQVTLRCSPISGHKSVSWYQQVLGQGPQFIFQYYEKEERGRGNFPDRFSARQFPNYSSELNVNALLLGDSALYLCASSPGQGNQPQHFGDGTRLSIL.

The gene calls are TRBV6-6 and TRBJ1-2; D remains unclear. V lost 6 bases, J lost 6 bases, and 17 bases lay in between. Germline V gene sequence: CDR1 MNHNY, CDR2 SVGAGI (reference sequence). The CDR3 runs 14 residues. CDR3 region: CASSPERGKDGYTF. In DNA form, the CDR3 reads TGTGCCAGCAGCCCCGAGCGGGGAAAGGATGGCTACACCTTC.

This clone has just a few counts. The rearrangement joins TRBV29-1 to TRBJ2-4, with a weak D call TRBD1 (6 bases). Germline V lookup: CDR1 SQVTM, CDR2 ANQGSEA. There are 14 residues in the CDR3. The V end was cut by 5 bases, the J end by 2 bases, with 13 bases between. The CDR3 region has the DNA TGCAGCGTTCAGTCAACAGGGACCAAAAACATTCAGTACTTC. Amino acid sequence: CSVQSTGTKNIQYF.

J is TRBJ2-5 and V is TRBV5-1, with D possibly being TRBD1 (6 bases). The CDR3 extends over 14 amino acids. V dropped 3 bases and J dropped 3 bases, with 12 bases sitting between them. Germline assignment: CDR1 SGHRS and CDR2 YFSETQ. CDR3 coding DNA: TGCGCCAGCAGCTGGGACATGACTAAAGAGACCCAGTACTTC. It encodes CASSWDMTKETQYF.

The V and J genes are TRBV27 and TRBJ2-7; 10 bases agree with TRBD2. Looked up from germline, CDR1 is MNHEY and CDR2 is SMNVEV (reference sequence). CDR3 length: 14 residues. V was clipped by 6 bases and J by 7 bases; unmatched bases: 9. The CDR3 DNA is TGTGCCAGCAGCTCTAGCGGGGGCCCTTTGGAGCAGTACTTC. It specifies CASSSSGGPLEQYF.

The rearrangement uses TRBV28 and TRBJ2-7; 12 bases fit TRBD1. There are 13 residues in the CDR3. From germline, CDR1 is MDHEN and CDR2 SYDVKM. V trimming: 6 bases; J trimming: 7 bases; junction bases outside the gene matches: 4. The CDR3 is CASRGQGAGEQYF. The DNA of the CDR3 is TGTGCCAGCAGGGGACAGGGGGCAGGTGAGCAGTACTTC.

This clone was recorded once. This chain connects TRBV9 to TRBJ1-5, with a tentative D call TRBD1 (5 bases). The CDR3 has 15 residues. V was cut by 5 bases and J by 3 bases, with 15 bases left in between. The germline V gene encodes CDR1 SGDLS and CDR2 YYNGEE. The CDR3 bases are TGTGCCAGCAGTCTAGATGGGACCTACAATCAGCCCCAGCATTTT. Protein: CASSLDGTYNQPQHF.

J is TRBJ2-5 and V is TRBV5-1, with D hard to call. The germline CDR1 and CDR2 sequences are SGHRS and YFSETQ. V was pared by 0 bases and J by 1 base, with 10 bases between. The CDR3 is made up of 15 amino acids. CDR3 sequence reads: CASSLADGPQETQYF. CDR3 sequence (DNA): TGCGCCAGCAGCTTGGCCGACGGGCCCCAAGAGACCCAGTACTTC.

This clone was seen only once. The rearrangement uses TRBV9 and TRBJ2-6; 8 bases align to TRBD1. The V and J ends lost 3 bases and 2 bases, in that order; junction bases with no gene match: 10. The germline CDR1 and CDR2 sequences are SGDLS and YYNGEE. This CDR3 has 18 residues. The CDR3 region has the DNA TGTGCCAGCAGCGCGGACAGGGCTTATTGGGCTGGGGCCAACGTCCTGACTTTC. This encodes CASSADRAYWAGANVLTF.

V usage is TRBV4-2 and J usage is TRBJ2-1; 11 bases agree with TRBD1. Germline CDR1 LGHNA, CDR2 YNFKEQ. The CDR3 covers 14 residues. J lost 4 bases, V lost 10 bases, and 6 bases had no gene match. The CDR3 sequence is CATSGTGGYNEQFF. The CDR3 coding sequence is TGTGCCACCTCCGGGACAGGGGGTTACAATGAGCAGTTCTTC.

The V gene is TRBV28, the J gene TRBJ2-3, with D hard to call. The germline gives CDR1 MDHEN, CDR2 SYDVKM. Trimming took 5 bases from V and 0 from J, leaving 3 bases between them. The CDR3 is 12 residues long. This CDR3 is CASSTSTDTQYF. CDR3 sequence (DNA): TGTGCCAGCAGTACTAGCACAGATACGCAGTATTTT.

In its sample, this clone was seen a few times. This rearrangement joins TRBV6-5 to TRBJ1-4; D gene uncertain. Between the trimmed V and J ends, which lost 4 bases and 7 bases, there was a span of 13 bases. CDR1 and CDR2 from the germline V gene are MNHEY and SVGAGI. The length of the CDR3 is 14 residues. The DNA for the CDR3 is TGTGCCAGCAGTTTCGAACGGTCGGTTGAAAAACTGTTTTTT. Its protein product is CASSFERSVEKLFF.

This clone was counted only a few times. The gene calls are TRBV9 and TRBJ1-2; D not certain. Looked up from germline, CDR1 is SGDLS and CDR2 is YYNGEE. The CDR3 runs to 15 residues. Trimming removed 0 bases from V and 4 bases from J, with 13 bases in between. CDR3 nucleotides: TGTGCCAGCAGCGTAGCCCCGGGCGGCCCCTATGGCTACACCTTC. It is translated as CASSVAPGGPYGYTF.

This chain links TRBV5-1 with TRBJ1-4; D is undetermined. CDR1 is SGHRS, CDR2 YFSETQ, per germline. This CDR3 contains 14 residues. V lost 0 bases to trimming and J lost 4 bases, with 7 bases between them. The CDR3 loop is CASSLGAVNEKLFF. The CDR3 nucleotides are TGCGCCAGCAGCTTGGGAGCGGTTAATGAAAAACTGTTTTTT.

V gene TRBV6-6 combines with J gene TRBJ1-2; 10 bases match TRBD1. The germline V gene has CDR1 MNHNY and CDR2 SVGAGI (reference sequence). The CDR3 extends over 14 amino acids. The ends lost 0 bases at V and 6 bases at J; junction bases unmatched: 1. DNA of the CDR3: TGTGCCAGCAGTTACTCGGACAGGGGGAATGGCTACACCTTC. It encodes CASSYSDRGNGYTF.

This sequence joins TRBV6-1 and TRBJ1-5, with 7 bases aligning to TRBD1. Germline values: CDR1 MNHNS, CDR2 SASEGT. The CDR3 has 15 residues. V shed 7 bases and J 5 bases; nucleotides not matched to a gene: 11. CDR3 region: CASILRGGGDQPQHF. The CDR3 coding sequence is TGTGCCAGCATTCTAAGAGGAGGGGGCGATCAGCCCCAGCATTTT.

The chain couples TRBV4-2 to TRBJ1-5; possible D gene TRBD1, 6 bases. CDR1 and CDR2 (germline): LGHNA, YNFKEQ. The CDR3 consists of 16 residues. V lost 3 bases, J lost 2 bases, and 14 bases lay in between. The CDR3 DNA follows: TGTGCCAGCAGCCAGGGGTCCCCAGGGGGCAATCAGCCCCAGCATTTT. Protein product: CASSQGSPGGNQPQHF.

The chain couples TRBV19 to TRBJ1-5; tentative D call: TRBD1 (6 bases). This CDR3 comprises 14 residues. V was trimmed by 3 bases and J by 5 bases, leaving 11 bases between them. Germline assignment: CDR1 LNHDA and CDR2 SQIVND (reference sequence). CDR3 sequence: CASSIRGGDQPQHF. Written as DNA, the CDR3 is TGTGCCAGTAGTATCAGGGGCGGGGATCAGCCCCAGCATTTT.

The chain links TRBV5-1 to TRBJ1-3; D ambiguous. Per germline, CDR1 SGHRS and CDR2 YFSETQ. This CDR3 region has 11 residues. Trimming took 4 bases from V and 3 from J, leaving 2 bases between them. In DNA form, the CDR3 reads TGCGCCAGCAGCGGTGGAAACACCATATATTTT. Amino acid sequence: CASSGGNTIYF.

The chain uses TRBV19 and TRBJ2-2, with D perhaps TRBD1 (6 bases). Trimming removed 4 bases at V and 7 bases at J, with 7 bases between. Germline V CDR1 and CDR2: LNHDA, SQIVND (reference sequence). The CDR3 is 12 amino acids. CDR3 protein: CASSSRGGELFF. CDR3 nucleotide sequence: TGTGCCAGTAGTAGCAGGGGCGGGGAGCTGTTTTTT.